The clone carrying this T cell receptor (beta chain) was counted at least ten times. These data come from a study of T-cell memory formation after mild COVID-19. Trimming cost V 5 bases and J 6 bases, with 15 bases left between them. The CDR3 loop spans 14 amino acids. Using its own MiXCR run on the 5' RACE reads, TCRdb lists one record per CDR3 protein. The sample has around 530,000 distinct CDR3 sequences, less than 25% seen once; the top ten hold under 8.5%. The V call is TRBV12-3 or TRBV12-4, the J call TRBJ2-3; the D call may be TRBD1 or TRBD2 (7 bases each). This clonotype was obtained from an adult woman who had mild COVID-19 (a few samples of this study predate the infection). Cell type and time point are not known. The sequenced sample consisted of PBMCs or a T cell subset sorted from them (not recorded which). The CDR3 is CASSPGGADDTQYF. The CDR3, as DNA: TGTGCCAGCAGTCCAGGGGGGGCCGATGATACGCAGTATTTT.